The source of this TCR beta chain is a study of beta chain features in type 1 diabetes. Study-level information: Cell yields, gender and age were comparable in patients and healthy donors.

Study-wide results and limits: Among type 1 diabetes patients, VDJ junctions had fewer insertions and more deletions.

The investigators reverse transcribed all of the isolated RNA, so they sequenced expressed TCRB transcripts. Here immunoSEQ multiplex PCR was the method, and the copy in TCRdb shows in-frame clones only, minus some. The sample consists of a few hundred thousand clones, over 9.5% of them appearing once. Comment on this clone: The target antigen is unknown.

There are 15 residues in the CDR3. V lost 3 bases, J lost 0 bases, and 11 bases lay in between. CDR1 is SGHNT and CDR2 is YYREEE in the germline V gene (reference sequence). The clonotype comes from a man aged 18 to 29 in good health. The rearrangement joins TRBV5-4 to TRBJ2-3, with D tentatively TRBD2 (5 bases). Sequencing used naive CD4+ T cells from blood. In DNA form, the CDR3 reads TGTGCCAGCAGCTCGCGACGGGGTAGCACAGATACGCAGTATTTT. Amino acid sequence: CASSSRRGSTDTQYF.